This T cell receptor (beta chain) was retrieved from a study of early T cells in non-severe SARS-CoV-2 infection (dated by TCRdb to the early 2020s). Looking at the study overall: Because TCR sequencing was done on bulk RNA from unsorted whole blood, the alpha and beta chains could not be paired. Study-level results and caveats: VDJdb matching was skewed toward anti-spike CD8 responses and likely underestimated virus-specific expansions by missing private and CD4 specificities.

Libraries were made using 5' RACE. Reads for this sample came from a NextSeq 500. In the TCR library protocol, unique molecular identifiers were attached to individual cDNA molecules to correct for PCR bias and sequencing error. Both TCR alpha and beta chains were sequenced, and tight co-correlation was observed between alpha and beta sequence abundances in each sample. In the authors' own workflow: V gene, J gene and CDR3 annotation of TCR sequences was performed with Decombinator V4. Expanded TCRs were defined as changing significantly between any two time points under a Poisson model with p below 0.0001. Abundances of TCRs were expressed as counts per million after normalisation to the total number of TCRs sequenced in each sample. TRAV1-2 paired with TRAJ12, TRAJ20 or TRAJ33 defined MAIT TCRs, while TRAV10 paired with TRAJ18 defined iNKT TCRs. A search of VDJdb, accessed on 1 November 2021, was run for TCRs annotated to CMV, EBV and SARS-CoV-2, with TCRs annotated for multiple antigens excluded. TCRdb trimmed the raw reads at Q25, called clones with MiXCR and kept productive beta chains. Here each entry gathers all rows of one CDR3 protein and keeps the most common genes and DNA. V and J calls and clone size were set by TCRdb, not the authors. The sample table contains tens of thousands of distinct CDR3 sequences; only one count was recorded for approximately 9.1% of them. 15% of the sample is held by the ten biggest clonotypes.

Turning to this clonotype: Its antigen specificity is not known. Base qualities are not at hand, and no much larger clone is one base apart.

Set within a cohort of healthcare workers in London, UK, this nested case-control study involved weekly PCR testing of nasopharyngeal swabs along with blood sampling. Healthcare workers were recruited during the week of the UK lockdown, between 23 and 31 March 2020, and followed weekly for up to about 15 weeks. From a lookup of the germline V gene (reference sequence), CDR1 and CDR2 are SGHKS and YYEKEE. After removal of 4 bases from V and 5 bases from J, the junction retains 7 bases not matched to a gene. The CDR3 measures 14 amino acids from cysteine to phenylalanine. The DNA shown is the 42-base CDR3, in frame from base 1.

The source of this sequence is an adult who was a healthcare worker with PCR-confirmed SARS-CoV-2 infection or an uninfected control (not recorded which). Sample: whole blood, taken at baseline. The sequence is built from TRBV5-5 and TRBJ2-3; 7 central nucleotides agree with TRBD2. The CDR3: CASSPGGVRDTQYF. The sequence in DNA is TGTGCCAGCAGCCCGGGAGGAGTCAGAGATACGCAGTATTTT.